This TCR beta chain was sequenced in a study of T cells in Graves' hyperthyroidism and ophthalmopathy. Template material for amplifying TCR beta CDR3 regions consisted of RNA transcripts. An initial round of RT-PCR targeting the TCR CDR3 relied on the HTBI primer set. TCRdb re-called the multiplex PCR reads through MiXCR, storing one row per CDR3 protein. The repertoire consists of around 720,000 distinct CDR3 sequences, with about 35% occurring once and the leading ten covering around 30%. Broader study findings: A 13 V-J model separated ophthalmopathy from stable hyperthyroidism.

This clonotype was seen repeatedly, ten times or more. Antigen unknown. In germline, CDR1 is MGHDK, CDR2 SYGVNS. The CDR3 totals 13 residues. V shed 4 bases and J shed 6 bases, with 13 bases lying between them. Graves' hyperthyroidism was deemed stable given no ophthalmopathy progression within 18 months. Exclusion followed for patients with uncontrolled infection, other autoimmune disease, pregnancy or lactation. This sequence was found in a woman aged 35 to 49 with Graves' hyperthyroidism. V is TRBV25-1 and J is TRBJ2-7, with D possibly TRBD2 on 5 matching bases. Sequenced: blood. CDR3 DNA sequence: TGTGCCAGCAGTGTTTCCGGGGTGGGCGAGCAGTACTTC. Its translation: CASSVSGVGEQYF.